This TCR beta chain was identified in a study of human T cells and chemical hapten exposure. Study results and caveats: DPC sensitization left the count of TCRs above 1 in 1000 unchanged.

Between the trimmed V and J ends, which lost 2 bases and 4 bases, there was a span of 6 bases. Germline values: CDR1 KGHSH, CDR2 LQKENI. This CDR3 is built from 13 residues. Note on this clonotype: Its antigen is undetermined.

Unfractionated whole blood was the source of the extracted total RNA. For the library, individual cDNA molecules each received unique molecular identifiers. Methods used by the authors: The number of TCRs in each sample had a median of about 96,000 and spanned about 23,224 to 700,000. TCRdb re-derived calls from the reads in MiXCR, one entry per CDR3 protein. TCRdb, not the authors, supplied the V and J calls. In the table there are 95,000 to 150,000 distinct CDR3 sequences, over 7.5% of which are singletons. V usage is TRBV18 and J usage is TRBJ1-5; no clear D. Input material: whole blood. The TCR originated in a human donor in good health. Some clones in this sample may be carry-over from other donors' samples. The CDR3 DNA reads as TGTGCCAGCTCACCAGGGGAGAATCAGCCCCAGCATTTT. Protein product: CASSPGENQPQHF.